Reported below is one T cell receptor beta chain. Antigen unknown. These data are taken from a study of cytomegalovirus exposure and HLA in healthy donors. Study details: From donors who were HLA-typed, an early data release held 65 million to 85 million unique TCRs. Study conclusions and caveats: HLA alleles showed associations with 15,000 to 20,000 TCR beta sequences in a later analysis, at a 0.05 false discovery rate. Per a later analysis, HLA-associated TCR beta chains showed more clonal expansion than other, equally common TCR beta chains. A missense variant in DCLRE1C was later tied to TCR beta V- and J-gene trimming.

Vbeta (60) and Jbeta (13) primers were used in the PCR. Sequencing used immunoSEQ multiplex PCR; TCRdb keeps in-frame clones, though not all of them. The repertoire holds about 64,000 clones, with approximately 85% as singletons. Deletions cut 6 bases from V and 4 bases from J, with 18 bases between. The CDR3 loop spans 15 amino acids. Germline-derived CDR1 and CDR2 are SGDLS and YYNGEE. Specimen: PBMCs. The receptor was isolated from a female donor in good health and CMV-seronegative. The chain employs TRBV9 and TRBJ2-3, with a weak D call TRBD1 (6 bases). CDR3 bases: TGTGCCAGCACCTCCAAGGGGGTGCGGGCAGATACGCAGTATTTT. Its protein product is CASTSKGVRADTQYF.